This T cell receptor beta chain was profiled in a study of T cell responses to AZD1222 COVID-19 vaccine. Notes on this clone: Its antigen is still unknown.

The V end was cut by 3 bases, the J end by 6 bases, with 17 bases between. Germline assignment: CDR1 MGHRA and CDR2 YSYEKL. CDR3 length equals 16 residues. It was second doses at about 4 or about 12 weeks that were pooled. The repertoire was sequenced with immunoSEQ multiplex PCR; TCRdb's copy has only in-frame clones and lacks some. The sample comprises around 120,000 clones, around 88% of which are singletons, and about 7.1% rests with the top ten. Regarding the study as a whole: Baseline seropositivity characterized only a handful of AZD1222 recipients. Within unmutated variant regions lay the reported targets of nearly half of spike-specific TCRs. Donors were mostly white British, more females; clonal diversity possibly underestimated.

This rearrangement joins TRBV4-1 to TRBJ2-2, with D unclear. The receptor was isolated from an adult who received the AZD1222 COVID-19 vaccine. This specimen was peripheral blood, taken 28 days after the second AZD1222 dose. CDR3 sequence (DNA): TGCGCCAGCAGCCACGGACCGAGGAAAATTTCCGGGGAGCTGTTTTTT. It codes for CASSHGPRKISGELFF.